This T cell receptor beta chain was identified in a study of T cells in Graves' hyperthyroidism and ophthalmopathy. RNA transcripts were the template for amplifying TCR beta CDR3 regions. A set of HTBI primers served as the primers for a first-round RT-PCR of the TCR CDR3. TCRdb reprocessed the multiplex PCR reads with MiXCR, giving one entry per CDR3 protein. This repertoire shows around 500,000 distinct CDR3 sequences, roughly 14% found once; its top ten account for less than 20%. Disease duration under 2 months; hyperthyroidism patients were aged 18 to 65. The V and J ends lost 2 bases and 0 bases, in that order; junction bases with no gene match: 6. Looked up from germline, CDR1 is SGHVS and CDR2 is FQNEAQ. The CDR3 has 16 amino acids.

V usage is TRBV7-8 and J usage is TRBJ1-1; 7 bases map to TRBD1. The sample consisted of blood. This TCR derives from a young woman with Graves' hyperthyroidism. DNA of the CDR3: TGTGCCAGCAGCTTAAGGGACAGTAATATGAACACTGAAGCTTTCTTT. It specifies CASSLRDSNMNTEAFF.